This is a list of T cell receptor beta chains from one sample in a study of T cell changes during pregnancy in multiple sclerosis. Assay used: immunoSEQ multiplex PCR; TCRdb lists only in-frame clones, some missing. The sample carries about 47,000 clones, 70% to 90% recorded once. Here the sequenced sample was peripheral blood, taken in the first trimester of pregnancy. The receptors were gathered from a female donor with multiple sclerosis, enrolled in a pregnancy study. Both conserved end residues are trimmed from each CDR3.

12	TRBV2	ASTRGGESTEAF
16	TRBV18	ASSPGGRKQGAYYEQY
13	TRBV18	ASSPGTGFNQPQH
11	TRBV25-1	ASSTQNNEKLF
11	TRBV28	ASRRQTYNEQF
12	TRBV5-1	ASSWKQGREEQY
12	TRBV4-2	ASSQVQGTSPLH
16	TRBV19	ASRGLAGGPKSTGELF
13	TRBV9	ASSVAGARTDTQY
13	TRBV10-2	ASSDRDRGTDTQY
13	TRBV7-9	ASSLGRFSGNTIY
10	TRBV4-2	ASSLTDEKLF
11	TRBV30	AWREGAGYGYT
13	TRBV2	AIERRLPSTDTQY
13	TRBV7-6	ASSLVSGDRDTIY
13	TRBV6-6	ASSPLALGGGEQY
14	TRBV2	ASSGRASSYNSPLH
10	TRBV6-6	ASSYGGTEAF
13	TRBV23-1	ASSQDRTGGGKLF
13	TRBV4-1	ASSQPGQGAIGYT
9	TRBV28	ASSLGLGYT
12	TRBV15	ATSPRGQESGYT
14	TRBV10-3	AIGSQTGLSNSPLH
13	TRBV7-2	ASSLGPSSYNEQF
11	TRBV21-1	AARNLHSYGYT
12	TRBV5-4	ASSLEPGNTEAF
11	TRBV7-2	ASSLPDGTEAF
12	TRBV10-1	ASRLSMALYEQY